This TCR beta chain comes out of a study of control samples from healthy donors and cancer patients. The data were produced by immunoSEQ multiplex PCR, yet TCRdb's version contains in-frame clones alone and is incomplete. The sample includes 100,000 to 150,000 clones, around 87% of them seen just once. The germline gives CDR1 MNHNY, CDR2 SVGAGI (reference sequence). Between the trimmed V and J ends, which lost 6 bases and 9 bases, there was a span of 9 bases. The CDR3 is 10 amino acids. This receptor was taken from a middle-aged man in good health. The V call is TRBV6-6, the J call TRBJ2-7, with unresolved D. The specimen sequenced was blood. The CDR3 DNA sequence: TGTGCCAGCAGAGACATAAGGCAGTACTTC. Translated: CASRDIRQYF.